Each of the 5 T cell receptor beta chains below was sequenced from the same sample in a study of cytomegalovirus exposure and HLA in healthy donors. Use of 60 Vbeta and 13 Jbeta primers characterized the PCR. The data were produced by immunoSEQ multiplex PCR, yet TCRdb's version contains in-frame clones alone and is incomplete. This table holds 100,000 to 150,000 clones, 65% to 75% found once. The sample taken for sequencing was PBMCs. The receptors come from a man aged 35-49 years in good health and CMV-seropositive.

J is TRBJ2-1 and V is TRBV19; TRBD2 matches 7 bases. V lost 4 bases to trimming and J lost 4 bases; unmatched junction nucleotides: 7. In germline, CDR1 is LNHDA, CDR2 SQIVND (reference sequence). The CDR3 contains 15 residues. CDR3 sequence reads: CASSSWGREYNEQFF. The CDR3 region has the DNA TGTGCCAGTAGTAGCTGGGGGAGGGAATACAATGAGCAGTTCTTC.

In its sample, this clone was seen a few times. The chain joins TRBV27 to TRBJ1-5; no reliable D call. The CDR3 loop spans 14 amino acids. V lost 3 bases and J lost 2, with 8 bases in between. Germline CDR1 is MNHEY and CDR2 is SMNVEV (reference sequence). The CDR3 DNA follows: TGTGCCAGCAGTTTTCGTACAGGCAATCAGCCCCAGCATTTT. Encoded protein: CASSFRTGNQPQHF.

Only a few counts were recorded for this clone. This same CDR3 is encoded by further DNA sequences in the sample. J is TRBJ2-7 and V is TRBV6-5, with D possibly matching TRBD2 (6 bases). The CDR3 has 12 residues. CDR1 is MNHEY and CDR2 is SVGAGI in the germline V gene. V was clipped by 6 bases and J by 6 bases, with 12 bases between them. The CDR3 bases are TGTGCCAGCAGGGAGGGACGTGGCGAGCAGTACTTC. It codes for CASREGRGEQYF.

CDR3 nucleotides: TGCGCCAGCAGCTATGGACAGCGTAATGAGCAGTTCTTC. This gives the protein CASSYGQRNEQFF. The chain combines TRBV5-1 with TRBJ2-1; D may be TRBD1 (6 bases). CDR1 is SGHRS, CDR2 YFSETQ, per germline. CDR3 length: 13 amino acids. V lost 3 bases and J 7 bases, leaving 11 bases between the germline ends.

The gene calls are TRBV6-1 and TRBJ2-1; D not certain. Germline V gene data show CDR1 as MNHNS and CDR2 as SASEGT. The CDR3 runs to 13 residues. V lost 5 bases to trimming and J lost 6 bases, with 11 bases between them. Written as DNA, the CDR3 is TGTGCCAGCAGTCCTTACGGTGTCAATGAGCAGTTCTTC. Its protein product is CASSPYGVNEQFF.